Presented here are 28 T cell receptor beta chains from one specimen sequenced in a study of OX40 agonist ivuxolimab in advanced cancers. Sequencing was performed with immunoSEQ multiplex PCR; in TCRdb, only in-frame clones are kept and a portion is missing. The sample has 25,000 to 35,000 clones, 84% seen once. The sequencing here drew on CD4+ or CD8+ T cells sorted from blood, taken in a trial of the OX40 agonist ivuxolimab. The receptors derive from an adult with an advanced solid tumor such as melanoma, head and neck, liver or kidney cancer.

This chain connects TRBV10-3 to TRBJ1-6; possible D gene TRBD1, 5 bases. Trimming stripped 7 bases from V and 7 bases from J, with 14 bases between. CDR3 length: 14 residues. Germline V gives CDR1 ENHRY, CDR2 SYGVKD. CDR3 residues: CAITPGGGNSPLHF. CDR3 in DNA: TGTGCCATCACTCCGGGGGGAGGGAATTCACCCCTCCACTTT.

V usage is TRBV11-3 and J usage is TRBJ2-2; 11 bases are shared with TRBD2. Per the germline V gene, CDR1 is SGHNT and CDR2 is YENEEA. CDR3 length: 16 residues. V was pared by 4 bases and J by 4 bases, with 5 bases of the junction left unmatched. The CDR3, as DNA: TGTGCCAGCAGCTATAGCGGGAGGGGGGTCACCGGGGAGCTGTTTTTT. Its protein product is CASSYSGRGVTGELFF.

The chain carries TRBV4-2 and TRBJ1-3; TRBD1 is a possible D gene (5 bases). The CDR3 is 18 residues long. Germline CDR1 LGHNA, CDR2 YNFKEQ. With 0 bases removed from V and 0 bases from J, the gap between germline ends came to 15 bases. The CDR3 DNA is TGTGCCAGCAGCCAAGAGCTTGCGGGGGTCCACTCTGGAAACACCATATATTTT. This encodes CASSQELAGVHSGNTIYF.

V and J are TRBV5-6 and TRBJ2-1; 9 bases line up with TRBD1. Trimming took 0 bases from V and 7 from J; bases not matched to a gene: 8. The CDR3 runs to 16 residues. Germline V gives CDR1 SGHDT, CDR2 YYEEEE. The CDR3 coding sequence is TGTGCCAGCAGCTTGGGGCGGGACAGGGTTGTGAATGAGCAGTTCTTC. It encodes CASSLGRDRVVNEQFF.

This chain connects TRBV6-1 to TRBJ1-2; no clear D gene. The V gene's germline CDR1 is MNHNS and CDR2 SASEGT. The CDR3 extends over 16 amino acids. V was trimmed by 0 bases and J by 4 bases, leaving 15 bases between them. CDR3 residues: CASSEAGRPGLYGYTF. For the CDR3, the DNA is TGTGCCAGCAGTGAAGCGGGCAGACCCGGACTCTATGGCTACACCTTC.

This chain uses TRBV5-1 with TRBJ1-5, with a possible D match to TRBD1 (5 bases). Germline values: CDR1 SGHRS, CDR2 YFSETQ. The CDR3 has 15 amino acids. V lost 4 bases and J 1 base, leaving 12 bases between the germline ends. CDR3 coding DNA: TGCGCCAGCAGCCTCGGAGGGACCAGCAATCAGCCCCAGCATTTT. It is translated as CASSLGGTSNQPQHF. The full variable domain, completed using reference TRBV5-1 and TRBJ1-5, is KAGVTQTPRYLIKTRGQQVTLSCSPISGHRSVSWYQQTPGQGLQFLFEYFSETQRNKGNFPGRFSGRQFSNSRSEMNVSTLELGDSALYLCASSLGGTSNQPQHFGDGTRLSIL.

The CDR3, as DNA: TGTGCCAGCAGCACGACAGGGTGGCAGCCCCAGCATTTT. This encodes CASSTTGWQPQHF. The V call is TRBV28, the J call TRBJ1-5; 7 nucleotides align to TRBD1. The CDR3 runs 13 residues. CDR1 is MDHEN, CDR2 SYDVKM, per germline. The V and J ends lost 6 bases and 7 bases, in that order; junction bases with no gene match: 6.

The genes are TRBV6-5 and TRBJ2-7, with D maybe TRBD1 (6 bases). Trimming left V 6 bases short and J 2 bases short, with 14 bases between. The CDR3 sequence is 14 residues long. CDR1 is MNHEY, CDR2 SVGAGI, per germline. The CDR3 here is CASSPRDTPYEQYF. The CDR3 DNA reads TGTGCCAGCAGCCCCCGGGACACTCCCTACGAGCAGTACTTC.

This clone was observed a few times. The rearrangement joins TRBV7-2 to TRBJ1-2; no definite D call. The CDR3 loop spans 12 amino acids. With 0 bases removed from V and 7 bases from J, the gap between germline ends came to 6 bases. The germline gives CDR1 SGHTA, CDR2 FQGNSA. The CDR3 DNA reads TGTGCCAGCAGCTTAGCGTTGATTGGCTACACCTTC. Translation: CASSLALIGYTF.

The rearrangement links TRBV7-3 to TRBJ1-1; perhaps TRBD1 as D (5 bases). Trimming removed 2 bases at V and 2 bases at J, with 9 bases between. CDR3 length: 14 residues. Germline-derived CDR1 and CDR2 are SGHTA and FQGTGA. The CDR3 DNA reads TGTGCCAGCAGCTTATTCGGGGGAAACACTGAAGCTTTCTTT. Amino acid sequence: CASSLFGGNTEAFF.

The chain carries TRBV5-1 and TRBJ2-3, with 7 bases that match TRBD2. Germline CDR1 SGHRS, CDR2 YFSETQ. The CDR3 runs to 16 residues. V trimming: 2 bases; J trimming: 2 bases; junction bases outside the gene matches: 8. The CDR3 coding sequence is TGCGCCAGCAGCTTACTGACTAGCAGAGACACAGATACGCAGTATTTT. It codes for CASSLLTSRDTDTQYF.

The gene calls are TRBV5-1 and TRBJ1-2, with 12 bases aligning to TRBD1. The CDR3 totals 16 residues. Trimming cost V 4 bases and J 3 bases; bases outside gene matches: 7. CDR1 and CDR2 (germline): SGHRS, YFSETQ. CDR3 nucleotide sequence: TGCGCCAGCAGCCCCCCCTGGGACAGGGGGCACTATGGCTACACCTTC. Protein product: CASSPPWDRGHYGYTF.

Points on this clone: Other DNA sequences in this specimen translate into the identical CDR3. V gene TRBV19 combines with J gene TRBJ2-7; 7 nucleotides match TRBD1. Germline V lookup: CDR1 LNHDA, CDR2 SQIVND (reference sequence). This CDR3 has 14 amino acids. Trimming took 1 base from V and 2 from J; bases not matched to a gene: 2. CDR3 in DNA: TGTGCCAGTAGTATAGGTACAGGGGCCTACGAGCAGTACTTC. Its translation is CASSIGTGAYEQYF.

The V call is TRBV4-1, the J call TRBJ1-3; no definite D call. Trimming pared 0 bases from V and 7 bases from J, leaving 10 bases between. Germline V gene data show CDR1 as MGHRA and CDR2 as YSYEKL. The CDR3 is 14 amino acids. The CDR3 region has the DNA TGCGCCAGCAGCCAAGAACCCGGGTTTAACACCATATATTTT. Its translation: CASSQEPGFNTIYF.

This chain connects TRBV28 to TRBJ2-7, with D unresolved. CDR1 and CDR2 (germline): MDHEN, SYDVKM. The V gene lost 6 bases and the J gene lost 2 bases, with 14 bases spanning the gap. The CDR3 runs to 14 residues. CDR3 protein: CASSLAPRPYEQYF. CDR3 DNA sequence: TGTGCCAGCAGCTTGGCCCCCCGCCCCTACGAGCAGTACTTC.

This clone came up once. The V gene is TRBV11-2, the J gene TRBJ2-2, with D perhaps TRBD2 (5 bases). The V gene's germline CDR1 is SGHAT and CDR2 FQNNGV. The CDR3 totals 11 residues. The V gene lost 5 bases and the J gene lost 10 bases, with 8 bases spanning the gap. CDR3 DNA: TGTGCCAGCAGCCCGCGGGTGGAGCTGTTTTTT. It translates to CASSPRVELFF.

This clone was detected only once. V and J are TRBV7-3 and TRBJ2-5; no firm D call. The CDR3 runs 15 residues. CDR1 SGHTA and CDR2 FQGTGA come from the germline V gene. V gave up 0 bases and J gave up 5 bases, with 13 bases separating them. The CDR3 loop reads CASSLTLMEGETQYF. DNA of the CDR3: TGTGCCAGCAGCTTAACGTTGATGGAAGGGGAGACCCAGTACTTC.

This clone was detected only a few times. V usage is TRBV5-3 and J usage is TRBJ2-5; D is tentatively TRBD1 or TRBD2 (5 bases each). TRBV5-3 is given ORF status, its function remaining uncertain. The CDR3 covers 16 residues. V lost 4 bases to trimming and J lost 0 bases, with 16 bases between them. DNA for the CDR3: TGTGCCAGAAGCGGACGTAGGGACCGACACCAAGAGACCCAGTACTTC. Translating gives CARSGRRDRHQETQYF.

The chain carries TRBV27 and TRBJ1-2; tentative D call: TRBD1 (5 bases). Germline values: CDR1 MNHEY, CDR2 SMNVEV (reference sequence). The CDR3 consists of 13 residues. The V and J ends lost 5 bases and 2 bases respectively, with 9 bases between them. The CDR3 sequence is CASSPGLNYGYTF. The CDR3, as DNA: TGTGCCAGCAGTCCAGGGTTGAACTATGGCTACACCTTC.

The chain combines TRBV30 with TRBJ2-6; D uncertain. Germline V gives CDR1 GTSNPN, CDR2 SVGIG (reference sequence). The ends were cut back, 4 bases at V and 3 bases at J, with 13 bases in the middle. This CDR3 comprises 15 residues. CDR3 amino acids: CAWTIGIFGANVLTF. CDR3 DNA: TGTGCCTGGACAATAGGCATTTTTGGGGCCAACGTCCTGACTTTC.

The gene calls are TRBV19 and TRBJ2-7; D unclear. Trimming took off 2 bases at V and 1 base at J, with 9 bases between the two ends. Germline V lookup: CDR1 LNHDA, CDR2 SQIVND (reference sequence). CDR3 length equals 14 residues. CDR3: CASSITFGSYEQYF. The CDR3, as DNA: TGTGCCAGTAGTATAACCTTTGGGTCCTACGAGCAGTACTTC.

V and J are TRBV29-1 and TRBJ2-1; D perhaps matches TRBD2 (5 bases). Trimming cost V 2 bases and J 9 bases, with 8 bases left between them. The germline gives CDR1 SQVTM, CDR2 ANQGSEA. The CDR3 contains 11 residues. This chain's CDR3 is CSVERAGEQFF. CDR3 bases: TGCAGCGTTGAAAGGGCGGGTGAGCAGTTCTTC.

This clone has at least ten counts. The rearrangement joins TRBV11-2 to TRBJ2-1, with 8 bases aligning to TRBD1. The germline V gene encodes CDR1 SGHAT and CDR2 FQNNGV. CDR3 length: 14 amino acids. Trimming took 3 bases from V and 7 from J; bases not matched to a gene: 5. For the CDR3, the DNA is TGTGCCAGCAGCTTTCAGGGGGCGCGTAATGAGCAGTTCTTC. As protein: CASSFQGARNEQFF.

The chain is built from TRBV4-1 and TRBJ2-5; D assignment may be TRBD1 or TRBD2 (6 bases each). Germline assignment: CDR1 MGHRA and CDR2 YSYEKL. The CDR3 is 17 amino acids. V gave up 4 bases and J gave up 0 bases, with 18 bases separating them. CDR3 DNA: TGCGCCAGCAGCCCGGAGGGGGGAGAGGGAGACCAAGAGACCCAGTACTTC. Protein sequence: CASSPEGGEGDQETQYF.

This chain joins TRBV27 and TRBJ2-1, with 7 positions matching TRBD1. Trimming took 3 bases from V and 3 from J; bases not matched to a gene: 5. The germline gives CDR1 MNHEY, CDR2 SMNVEV (reference sequence). The CDR3 covers 15 residues. The CDR3 here is CASSLSRGNYNEQFF. In DNA, the CDR3 is TGTGCCAGCAGTTTGAGCAGGGGGAACTACAATGAGCAGTTCTTC.

This clone was recorded once. CDR3 sequence reads: CASSMTGTGENTEAFF. The DNA for the CDR3 is TGTGCCAGCAGCATGACCGGGACAGGGGAAAACACTGAAGCTTTCTTT. The chain links TRBV5-4 to TRBJ1-1; 10 bases align to TRBD1. CDR1 and CDR2 (germline): SGHNT, YYREEE (reference sequence). With 4 bases clipped from V and 2 bases from J, the junction kept 8 bases outside the gene matches. This CDR3 spans 16 amino acids.

This clone is a singleton in its sample. V gene TRBV19 combines with J gene TRBJ2-1, with D hard to call. The germline V and J ends were trimmed by 5 bases and 6 bases, with 20 bases remaining between them. The CDR3 extends over 16 amino acids. CDR1 LNHDA and CDR2 SQIVND come from the germline V gene (reference sequence). CDR3 loop: CASSLLGISLANEQFF. The CDR3 coding sequence is TGTGCCAGTAGTCTTTTGGGGATTTCTCTCGCCAATGAGCAGTTCTTC.

V usage is TRBV18 and J usage is TRBJ2-5, with 8 nucleotides matching TRBD1. The trim removed 3 bases at V and 0 bases at J, leaving 6 bases unmatched. The length of the CDR3 is 16 residues. Germline values: CDR1 KGHSH, CDR2 LQKENI. CDR3 in amino acids: CASSPPRTGYQETQYF. Written as DNA, the CDR3 is TGTGCCAGCTCACCGCCTAGGACAGGGTACCAAGAGACCCAGTACTTC. The variable domain in full, completed from reference TRBV18 and TRBJ2-5, reads NAGVMQNPRHLVRRRGQEARLRCSPMKGHSHVYWYRQLPEEGLKFMVYLQKENIIDESGMPKERFSAEFPKEGPSILRIQQVVRGDSAAYFCASSPPRTGYQETQYFGPGTRLLVL.